This T cell receptor beta chain was documented in a study of neoadjuvant anti-PD-1 for oral cavity cancer. Study-wide background: Patients without progression got a fourth dose around day 43.

V gave up 6 bases and J gave up 4 bases, with 15 bases separating them. This CDR3 comprises 14 residues. The germline CDR1 and CDR2 sequences are KGHSH and LQKENI. This clone was observed a few times. The time point is: after neoadjuvant nivolumab, at surgical resection. The data were produced by immunoSEQ multiplex PCR, yet TCRdb's version contains in-frame clones alone and is incomplete. The sample holds fewer than 90,000 clones, 70% to 90% seen once. The sample consisted of PBMCs, taken after nivolumab (anti-PD-1) treatment. The receptor comes from a person aged 40 to 85 with oral cavity squamous cell carcinoma. The chain couples TRBV18 to TRBJ1-2; tentatively, D is TRBD1 (5 bases). The CDR3 sequence is CASSPSGPRYGYTF. The CDR3 bases are TGTGCCAGCTCCCCCTCAGGGCCCCGCTATGGCTACACCTTC.